One sample yielded the 27 T cell receptor beta chains listed below, sequenced in a study of neurological immune-mediated disorders. TCRdb re-derived calls from the 5' RACE reads in MiXCR, one entry per CDR3 protein. This repertoire shows tens of thousands of distinct CDR3 sequences, less than 2.5% found once; its top ten account for 2.5% to 3.5%. Sequenced material: PBMCs. All receptors derive from a man aged 50 to 59 with multiple sclerosis.

This clonotype was recorded at least ten times. The CDR3 loop reads CASSLDTVSYNEQFF. In DNA form, the CDR3 reads TGCGCCAGCAGCTTGGATACCGTCTCCTACAATGAGCAGTTCTTC. The gene calls are TRBV5-1 and TRBJ2-1; D is uncertain. Trimming took off 0 bases at V and 0 bases at J, with 7 bases between the two ends. The CDR3 totals 15 residues. Germline-derived CDR1 and CDR2 are SGHRS and YFSETQ.

This clonotype has at least ten counts. This sequence joins TRBV6-6 and TRBJ1-2, with 10 bases lining up with TRBD1. Looked up from germline, CDR1 is MNHNY and CDR2 is SVGAGI (reference sequence). The CDR3 extends over 14 amino acids. V was clipped by 4 bases and J by 4 bases; unmatched bases: 3. The CDR3: CASSSGTGAYGYTF. The CDR3, as DNA: TGTGCCAGCAGTTCCGGGACAGGGGCCTATGGCTACACCTTC.

The table lists this clonotype with many counts. The V and J genes are TRBV5-1 and TRBJ2-7; TRBD2 aligns across 8 bases. The V segment lost 0 bases and the J segment 6 bases; nucleotides outside the gene matches: 11. Germline CDR1 and CDR2: SGHRS and YFSETQ. This CDR3 is built from 16 residues. In DNA, the CDR3 is TGCGCCAGCAGCTTGGACACAGCCGGACTAGCAGGCGAGCAGTACTTC. Its translation is CASSLDTAGLAGEQYF.

This clonotype was seen ten or more times. This chain links TRBV6-2 or TRBV6-3 with TRBJ2-2; TRBD1 agrees at 8 bases. The V segment lost 6 bases and the J segment 1 base; nucleotides outside the gene matches: 10. CDR3 length equals 17 residues. The V gene's germline CDR1 is MNHEY and CDR2 SVGEGT. The CDR3 reads CASSKRFGTGNTGELFF. In DNA form, the CDR3 reads TGTGCCAGCAGCAAAAGGTTCGGGACAGGGAACACCGGGGAGCTGTTTTTT.

This clonotype has a handful of counts. This may arise from a read error, as a much more abundant clone is one base away. Because it lacks the conserved phenylalanine or tryptophan at the end, this CDR3 is likely a read error. V and J are TRBV20-1 and TRBJ2-6; 7 bases are shared with TRBD1. Trimming at V came to 6 bases and at J to 2 bases, leaving 4 bases not matched to a gene. The CDR3 has 14 amino acids. Per the germline V gene, CDR1 is DFQATT and CDR2 is SNEGSKA (reference sequence). The CDR3 DNA is TGCAGTGCCCCCCAGGGGGCTGGGGCCAACGTCCTGACTTGC. Its translation: CSAPQGAGANVLTC.

This clonotype was recorded at least ten times. The gene calls are TRBV5-6 and TRBJ1-1; D might be TRBD1 (5 bases). Germline loops: CDR1 SGHDT, CDR2 YYEEEE. V was cut by 3 bases and J by 2 bases, with 11 bases left in between. CDR3 size: 14 residues. CDR3 DNA: TGTGCCAGCAGCTACCCTGGGGACAACACTGAAGCTTTCTTT. Translating it yields CASSYPGDNTEAFF.

This clonotype was seen repeatedly, ten times or more. The chain has TRBV7-6 and TRBJ1-6, with TRBD1 as a possible D gene (5 bases). Looked up from germline, CDR1 is SGHVS and CDR2 is FNYEAQ. The CDR3 consists of 16 residues. Trimming stripped 5 bases from V and 2 bases from J, with 13 bases between. CDR3 sequence reads: CASSPASGAYNSPLHF. CDR3 DNA: TGTGCCAGCAGCCCCGCGTCGGGGGCCTATAATTCACCCCTCCACTTT.

This clonotype was counted many times. The chain joins TRBV20-1 to TRBJ2-2; TRBD1 agrees at 7 bases. Unmatched junction bases numbered 13, after V lost 5 bases and J lost 7 bases. In germline, CDR1 is DFQATT, CDR2 SNEGSKA (reference sequence). There are 15 residues in the CDR3. CDR3 in DNA: TGCAGTGCTCCTGGGACAGACTCGCCTGGCGGGGAGCTGTTTTTT. Translated, it gives CSAPGTDSPGGELFF.

This clonotype was seen ten or more times. V and J are TRBV6-2 or TRBV6-3 and TRBJ1-6, with 10 nucleotides matching TRBD1. Germline CDR1 and CDR2: MNHEY and SVGEGT. The CDR3 totals 15 residues. J lost 10 bases, V lost 5 bases, and 8 bases had no gene match. DNA of the CDR3: TGTGCCAGCAGTCCTGCGACAGGGGGCATCTCACCCCTCCACTTT. Its protein is CASSPATGGISPLHF.

This clonotype appeared many times. The chain couples TRBV7-2 to TRBJ1-5; the match to TRBD1 covers 9 bases. With 5 bases clipped from V and 6 bases from J, the junction kept 8 bases outside the gene matches. Germline V gene lookup returns CDR1 SGHTA and CDR2 FQGNSA. The CDR3 contains 15 residues. Here the CDR3 DNA reads TGTGCCAGCAGCCCACCAGGACAGGGGTCTCAGCCCCAGCATTTT. It encodes CASSPPGQGSQPQHF.

This clonotype showed up many times. The chain uses TRBV9 and TRBJ1-2; no clear D gene. CDR3 length equals 16 residues. Deletions cut 2 bases from V and 0 bases from J, with 14 bases between. Germline V gives CDR1 SGDLS, CDR2 YYNGEE. The CDR3 DNA reads as TGTGCCAGCAGCGTTTCCCACATCGGAGCTAACTATGGCTACACCTTC. Amino acid sequence: CASSVSHIGANYGYTF.

This clonotype was recorded at least ten times. V and J are TRBV19 and TRBJ1-6; D may be TRBD1 (6 bases). From germline, CDR1 is LNHDA and CDR2 SQIVND (reference sequence). With 2 bases removed from V and 6 bases from J, the gap between germline ends came to 17 bases. The CDR3 has 17 residues. The CDR3 nucleotides read TGTGCCAGTAGTATAAAGAGGGGGGAAAGGCGTAATTCACCCCTCCACTTT. The encoded protein is CASSIKRGERRNSPLHF.

In its sample, this clonotype was seen many times. The genes are TRBV6-5 and TRBJ2-7; 8 bases line up with TRBD2. V was clipped by 5 bases and J by 3 bases; unmatched bases: 3. CDR3 size: 13 residues. Per germline, CDR1 MNHEY and CDR2 SVGAGI. The CDR3: CASSTGTSYEQYF. CDR3 in DNA: TGTGCCAGCAGTACCGGGACTAGCTACGAGCAGTACTTC.

This clonotype has ten or more counts. This rearrangement joins TRBV20-1 to TRBJ2-5; 12 bases agree with TRBD2. There are 17 residues in the CDR3. The J segment lost 2 bases and the V segment lost 1 base, leaving 8 bases of the junction unmatched. Per germline, CDR1 DFQATT and CDR2 SNEGSKA (reference sequence). CDR3 bases: TGCAGTGCTAGAGGGGATCTAGCGGGGGGGAATCAAGAGACCCAGTACTTC. It is translated as CSARGDLAGGNQETQYF.

The V and J genes are TRBV12-3 or TRBV12-4 and TRBJ2-5; TRBD1 aligns across 8 bases. The CDR3 covers 14 residues. Trimming at V came to 6 bases and at J to 2 bases, leaving 5 bases not matched to a gene. The DNA of the CDR3 is TGTGCCAGCAGGGCCGGACAGGGTCAAGAGACCCAGTACTTC. It translates to CASRAGQGQETQYF.

This clonotype has more than one count but fewer than ten. This sequence may be a read error, since a much larger clone differs from it by one base. The rearrangement uses TRBV6-1 and TRBJ2-7; 8 nucleotides agree with TRBD1. In germline, CDR1 is MNHNS, CDR2 SASEGT. The trim removed 7 bases at V and 2 bases at J, leaving 7 bases unmatched. This CDR3 region has 14 residues. CDR3 DNA: TGTGCCAGCATCTACCCGACAGGGGCCTACGAGCAGTACTTC. Translation gives CASIYPTGAYEQYF.

Comment on this clonotype: It may be a read error: a sequence one base away is much more abundant. This chain uses TRBV11-2 with TRBJ1-2, with D possibly being TRBD1 (6 bases). CDR3 size: 12 residues. From germline, CDR1 is SGHAT and CDR2 FQNNGV. CDR3 nucleotides: TGTGACAGCAGGGGTTCTGGTTTGGGCTACACCTTC. It encodes CDSRGSGLGYTF.

This clonotype was seen ten or more times. This sequence joins TRBV20-1 and TRBJ1-2; D unresolved. Trimming left V 6 bases short and J 8 bases short, with 19 bases between. Germline V lookup: CDR1 DFQATT, CDR2 SNEGSKA (reference sequence). CDR3 length equals 13 residues. This CDR3 is CSATPPGLWGYTF. DNA of the CDR3: TGCAGTGCCACTCCCCCGGGCCTCTGGGGCTACACCTTC.

Ten or more counts support this clonotype. The gene calls are TRBV7-9 and TRBJ2-5; D is perhaps TRBD2 (7 bases). The CDR3 is made up of 14 amino acids. CDR1 is SEHNR, CDR2 FQNEAQ, per germline (reference sequence). Trimming pared 4 bases from V and 5 bases from J, leaving 14 bases between. The CDR3 region has the DNA TGTGCCAGCAGCTCCGGGGGGCGGGTGGAGACCCAGTACTTC. Translating gives CASSSGGRVETQYF.

In this sample, this clonotype turned up many times. The chain has TRBV5-1 and TRBJ2-4, with 12 bases lining up with TRBD1. Germline lookup yields CDR1 SGHRS and CDR2 YFSETQ. J lost 8 bases, V lost 7 bases, and 4 bases had no gene match. The CDR3 has 13 residues. In DNA, the CDR3 is TGCGCCAGCGGGACAGGGGGCATGGACATTCAGTACTTC. This translates into CASGTGGMDIQYF.

The V call is TRBV7-6, the J call TRBJ2-1; 10 bases are shared with TRBD2. CDR1 is SGHVS, CDR2 FNYEAQ, per germline. CDR3 size: 16 residues. J lost 1 base, V lost 5 bases, and 5 bases had no gene match. The CDR3 DNA follows: TGTGCCAGCAGCCGTAGCGGGGGGATATCCTACAATGAGCAGTTCTTC. Protein product: CASSRSGGISYNEQFF.

This clonotype was recorded at least ten times. V usage is TRBV7-2 and J usage is TRBJ1-5; D might be TRBD1 (5 bases). The length of the CDR3 is 14 residues. V was trimmed by 5 bases and J by 9 bases, leaving 17 bases between them. Looked up from germline, CDR1 is SGHTA and CDR2 is FQGNSA. CDR3 amino acids: CASSDRDGRSPQHF. The DNA of the CDR3 is TGTGCCAGCAGCGACCGGGACGGACGGTCGCCCCAGCATTTT.

This clonotype came up many times. The V and J genes are TRBV7-2 and TRBJ2-7; D tentatively reads TRBD1 or TRBD2 (5 bases each). V lost 3 bases and J lost 5, with 11 bases in between. Germline-derived CDR1 and CDR2 are SGHTA and FQGNSA. The CDR3 covers 13 residues. The CDR3 is CASSFRRGDEQYF. The DNA of the CDR3 is TGTGCCAGCAGCTTCCGGAGAGGGGACGAGCAGTACTTC.

This clonotype was seen ten or more times. The chain is built from TRBV20-1 and TRBJ2-7; 7 bases map to TRBD2. V gave up 6 bases and J gave up 0 bases; unmatched junction bases: 8. The CDR3 extends over 14 amino acids. The V gene's germline CDR1 is DFQATT and CDR2 SNEGSKA (reference sequence). The CDR3 sequence: CSASSAGDSYEQYF. CDR3 coding DNA: TGCAGTGCCTCTAGTGCGGGGGACTCCTACGAGCAGTACTTC.

This clonotype has ten or more counts. The chain has TRBV5-5 and TRBJ1-1; D not certain. CDR1 and CDR2 from the germline V gene are SGHKS and YYEKEE (reference sequence). The CDR3 consists of 18 residues. V shed 0 bases and J shed 6 bases, with 24 bases lying between them. As DNA, the CDR3 is TGTGCCAGCAGCTTGGGTCATCCATCGGAACGAATGGCCCCTGAAGCTTTCTTT. Translating gives CASSLGHPSERMAPEAFF. The complete variable domain, with remaining parts taken from reference TRBV5-5 and TRBJ1-1, reads DAGVTQSPTHLIKTRGQQVTLRCSPISGHKSVSWYQQVLGQGPQFIFQYYEKEERGRGNFPDRFSARQFPNYSSELNVNALLLGDSALYLCASSLGHPSERMAPEAFFGQGTRLTVV.

Many counts were recorded for this clonotype. The rearrangement joins TRBV28 to TRBJ1-5, with TRBD1 matching over 7 bases. The J segment lost 11 bases and the V segment lost 5 bases, leaving 12 bases of the junction unmatched. The length of the CDR3 is 14 residues. The germline CDR1 and CDR2 sequences are MDHEN and SYDVKM. The CDR3 loop is CASSRDRVLNAQHF. The CDR3 DNA follows: TGTGCCAGCAGTCGTGACAGGGTCCTTAATGCCCAGCATTTT.

This clonotype occurred many times. This sequence joins TRBV7-9 and TRBJ1-5, with 9 nucleotides matching TRBD1. Germline CDR1 SEHNR, CDR2 FQNEAQ (reference sequence). The CDR3 has 18 amino acids. V lost 3 bases to trimming and J lost 3 bases; unmatched junction nucleotides: 12. CDR3 coding DNA: TGTGCCAGCAGCTTTGGGACAGGGTTGATTTTTAACAATCAGCCCCAGCATTTT. Protein product: CASSFGTGLIFNNQPQHF. Drawing the rest from reference TRBV7-9 and TRBJ1-5, the complete variable domain is DTGVSQNPRHKITKRGQNVTFRCDPISEHNRLYWYRQTLGQGPEFLTYFQNEAQLEKSRLLSDRFSAERPKGSFSTLEIQRTEQGDSAMYLCASSFGTGLIFNNQPQHFGDGTRLSIL.